This TCR beta chain appears in the sequencing data of a study of T cell clonality in common variable immunodeficiency. Overall study findings and caveats: Fewer deletions and N-nucleotide insertions were reportedly seen in common variable immunodeficiency TCR beta sequences.

CDR1 and CDR2 (germline): SNHLY, FYNNEI. The CDR3 loop spans 14 amino acids. V was clipped by 7 bases and J by 5 bases; unmatched bases: 6. Data came from immunoSEQ multiplex PCR; TCRdb stores just in-frame clones and leaves some out. This repertoire lists some 34,000 clones without singletons; around 7% sits in the top ten. CVID subjects were neither ill nor on immunomodulatory or immunosuppressive medication at sampling. Donors gave roughly 4.5 to 9 ml heparinized peripheral whole blood. Relative to its sample, this clone is medium-sized. Antigen specificity is unknown. The read terminates 3 residues before the CDR3 end, so the remaining end is supplied by the germline J gene.

Material: peripheral blood mononuclear cells. This sequence was found in a human donor with common variable immunodeficiency. This chain connects TRBV2 to TRBJ2-2, with 8 bases identical to TRBD1. The chain's CDR3 is CASNPGQVTGELFF. The covered CDR3 bases are TGTGCCAGCAACCCGGGACAGGTAACCGGGGAG. Filled out from reference TRBV2 and TRBJ2-2, the complete variable domain reads EPEVTQTPSHQVTQMGQEVILRCVPISNHLYFYWYRQILGQKVEFLVSFYNNEISEKSEIFDDQFSVERPDGSNFTLKIRSTKLEDSAMYFCASNPGQVTGELFFGEGSRLTVL.